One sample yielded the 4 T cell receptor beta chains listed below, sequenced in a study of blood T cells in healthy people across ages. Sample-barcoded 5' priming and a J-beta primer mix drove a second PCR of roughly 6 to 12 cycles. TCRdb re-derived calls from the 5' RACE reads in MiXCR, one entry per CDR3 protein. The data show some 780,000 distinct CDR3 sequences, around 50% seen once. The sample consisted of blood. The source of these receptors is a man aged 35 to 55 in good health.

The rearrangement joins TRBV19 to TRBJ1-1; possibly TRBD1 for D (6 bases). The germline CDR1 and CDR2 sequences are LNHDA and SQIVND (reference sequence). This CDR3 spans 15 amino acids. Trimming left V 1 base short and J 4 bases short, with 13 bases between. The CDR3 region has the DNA TGTGCCAGTAGTATAGCACAGGGTTTTACCACTGAAGCTTTCTTT. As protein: CASSIAQGFTTEAFF.

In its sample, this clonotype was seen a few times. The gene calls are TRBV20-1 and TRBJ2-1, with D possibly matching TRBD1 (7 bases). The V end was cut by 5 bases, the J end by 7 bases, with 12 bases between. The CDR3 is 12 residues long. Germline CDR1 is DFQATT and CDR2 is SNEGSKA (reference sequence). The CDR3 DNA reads TGCAGTGCTGCCCAGGGGGGAAATGAGCAGTTCTTC. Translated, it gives CSAAQGGNEQFF.

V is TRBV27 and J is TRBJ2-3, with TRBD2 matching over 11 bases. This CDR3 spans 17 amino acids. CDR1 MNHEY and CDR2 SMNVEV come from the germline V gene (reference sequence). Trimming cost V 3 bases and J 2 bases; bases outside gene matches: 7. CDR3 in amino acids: CASSFAPTSGITDTQYF. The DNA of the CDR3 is TGTGCCAGCAGTTTTGCTCCGACTAGCGGGATCACAGATACGCAGTATTTT.

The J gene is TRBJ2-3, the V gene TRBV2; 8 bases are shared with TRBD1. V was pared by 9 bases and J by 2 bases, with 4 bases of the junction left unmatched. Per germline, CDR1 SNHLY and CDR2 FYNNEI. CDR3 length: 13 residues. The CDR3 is CARTGASTDTQYF. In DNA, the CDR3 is TGTGCCAGGACAGGGGCCTCCACAGATACGCAGTATTTT.